This record concerns one T cell receptor (beta chain) sequence. Its antigen is not identified. The data stem from a study of T cell responses to AZD1222 COVID-19 vaccine. Study-wide results and limits: Donors were mostly white British, more females; clonal diversity possibly underestimated. Seropositive status at baseline applied to only six AZD1222 recipients. Repertoires in all cases were sampled only once the peak T cell response had passed.

The CDR3 covers 19 residues. Germline CDR1 is LNHDA and CDR2 is SQIVND (reference sequence). Trimming cost V 7 bases and J 6 bases; bases outside gene matches: 23. Generated by immunoSEQ multiplex PCR, the TCRdb table keeps only in-frame clones and is missing some. The table records 180,000 or so clones, approximately 91% of them present only once. This sequence joins TRBV19 and TRBJ1-5, with 8 bases matching TRBD1. This material consisted of peripheral blood, taken 28 days after the second AZD1222 dose. The receptor's source is an adult who received the AZD1222 COVID-19 vaccine. The CDR3 DNA reads as TGTGCCAGTACCCCGGATCGCAGGGGGCGAGGGGGAGGGAGTCAGCCCCAGCATTTT. Protein sequence: CASTPDRRGRGGGSQPQHF.